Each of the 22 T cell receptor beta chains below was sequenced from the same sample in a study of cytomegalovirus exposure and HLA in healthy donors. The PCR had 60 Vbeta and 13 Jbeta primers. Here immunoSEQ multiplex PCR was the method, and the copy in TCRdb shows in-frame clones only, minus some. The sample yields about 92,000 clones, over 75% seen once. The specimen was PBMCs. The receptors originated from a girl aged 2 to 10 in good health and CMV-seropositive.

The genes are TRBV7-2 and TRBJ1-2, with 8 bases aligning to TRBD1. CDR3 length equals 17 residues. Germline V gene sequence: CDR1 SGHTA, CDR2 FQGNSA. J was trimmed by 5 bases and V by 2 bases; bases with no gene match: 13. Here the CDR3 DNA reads TGTGCCAGCAGCTTATACCCGCCCACAGGGGGGCTTTATGGCTACACCTTC. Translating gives CASSLYPPTGGLYGYTF.

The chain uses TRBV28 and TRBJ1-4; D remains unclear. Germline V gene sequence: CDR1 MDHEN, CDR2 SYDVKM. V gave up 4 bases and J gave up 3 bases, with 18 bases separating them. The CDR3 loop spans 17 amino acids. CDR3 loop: CASSYNSLTQSNEKLFF. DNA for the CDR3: TGTGCCAGCAGTTATAACAGTCTCACGCAATCTAATGAAAAACTGTTTTTT.

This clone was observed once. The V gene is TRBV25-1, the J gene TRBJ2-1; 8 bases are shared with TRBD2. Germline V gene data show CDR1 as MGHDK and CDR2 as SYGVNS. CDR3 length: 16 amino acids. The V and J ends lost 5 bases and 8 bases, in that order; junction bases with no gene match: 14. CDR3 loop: CASSSGGGPEGDEQFF. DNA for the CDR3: TGTGCCAGCAGTTCCGGGGGGGGGCCGGAGGGCGATGAGCAGTTCTTC.

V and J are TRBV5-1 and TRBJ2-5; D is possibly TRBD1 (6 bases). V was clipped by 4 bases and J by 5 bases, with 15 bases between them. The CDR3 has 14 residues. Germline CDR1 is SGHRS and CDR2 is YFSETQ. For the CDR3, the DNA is TGCGCCAGCAGCGAAAGGACAGAGGGGGAGACCCAGTACTTC. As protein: CASSERTEGETQYF.

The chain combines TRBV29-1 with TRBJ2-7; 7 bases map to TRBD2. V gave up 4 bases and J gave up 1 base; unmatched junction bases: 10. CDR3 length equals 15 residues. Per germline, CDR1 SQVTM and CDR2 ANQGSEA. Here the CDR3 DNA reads TGCAGCGTTGGTCGGGATGGCGGGAGTTCCTACGAGCAGTACTTC. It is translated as CSVGRDGGSSYEQYF.

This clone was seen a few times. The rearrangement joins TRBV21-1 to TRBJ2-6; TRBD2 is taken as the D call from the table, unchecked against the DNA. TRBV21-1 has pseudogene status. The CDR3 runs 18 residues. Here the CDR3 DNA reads TGTGCCAGCAGCAAAGATCCGGGACTGGCTTCTGGGGCCAACGTCCTGACTTTC. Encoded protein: CASSKDPGLASGANVLTF.

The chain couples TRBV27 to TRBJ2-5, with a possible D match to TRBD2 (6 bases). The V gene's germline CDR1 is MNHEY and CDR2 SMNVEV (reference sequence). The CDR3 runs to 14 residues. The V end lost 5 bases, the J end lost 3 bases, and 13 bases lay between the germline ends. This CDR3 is CASSPRDEEETQYF. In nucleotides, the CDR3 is TGTGCCAGCAGTCCGCGGGACGAAGAAGAGACCCAGTACTTC.

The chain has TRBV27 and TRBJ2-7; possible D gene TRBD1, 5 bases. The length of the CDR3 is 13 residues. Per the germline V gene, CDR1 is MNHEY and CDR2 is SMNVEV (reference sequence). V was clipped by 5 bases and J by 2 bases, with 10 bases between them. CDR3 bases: TGTGCCAGCAGTAACCAGACAGCCTACGAGCAGTACTTC. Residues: CASSNQTAYEQYF.

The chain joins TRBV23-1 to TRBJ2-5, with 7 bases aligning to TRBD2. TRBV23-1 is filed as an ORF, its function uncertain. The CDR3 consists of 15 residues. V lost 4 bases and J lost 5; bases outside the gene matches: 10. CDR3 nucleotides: TGCGCCAGCAGTCCGGTGGGGGGGATGGGGGAGACCCAGTACTTC. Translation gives CASSPVGGMGETQYF.

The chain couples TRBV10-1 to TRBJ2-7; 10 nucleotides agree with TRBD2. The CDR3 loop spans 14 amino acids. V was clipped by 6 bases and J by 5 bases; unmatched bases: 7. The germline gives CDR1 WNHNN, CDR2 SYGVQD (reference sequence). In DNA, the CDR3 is TGCGCCAGCAGCGATGGACTAGCGGCCCACGAGCAGTACTTC. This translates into CASSDGLAAHEQYF.

CDR3 in amino acids: CASRPPGQGPDEQFF. CDR3 DNA: TGTGCCAGCAGGCCACCGGGACAGGGCCCCGATGAGCAGTTCTTC. The genes are TRBV28 and TRBJ2-1, with 9 bases matching TRBD1. The CDR3 loop spans 15 amino acids. Trimming cost V 6 bases and J 8 bases; bases outside gene matches: 11. CDR1 and CDR2 (germline): MDHEN, SYDVKM. Complete variable domain (other parts from reference TRBV28 and TRBJ2-1): DVKVTQSSRYLVKRTGEKVFLECVQDMDHENMFWYRQDPGLGLRLIYFSYDVKMKEKGDIPEGYSVSREKKERFSLILESASTNQTSMYLCASRPPGQGPDEQFFGPGTRLTVL.

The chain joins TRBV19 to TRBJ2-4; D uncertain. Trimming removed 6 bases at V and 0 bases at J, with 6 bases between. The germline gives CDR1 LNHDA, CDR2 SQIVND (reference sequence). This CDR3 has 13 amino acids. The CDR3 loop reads CASSPLAKNIQYF. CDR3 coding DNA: TGTGCCAGTAGCCCCCTAGCCAAAAACATTCAGTACTTC.

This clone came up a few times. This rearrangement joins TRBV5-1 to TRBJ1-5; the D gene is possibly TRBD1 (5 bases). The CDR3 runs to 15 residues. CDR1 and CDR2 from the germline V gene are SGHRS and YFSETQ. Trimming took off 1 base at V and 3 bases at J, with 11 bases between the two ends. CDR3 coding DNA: TGCGCCAGCAGCTTGTATCCAGGGTTCAATCAGCCCCAGCATTTT. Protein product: CASSLYPGFNQPQHF.

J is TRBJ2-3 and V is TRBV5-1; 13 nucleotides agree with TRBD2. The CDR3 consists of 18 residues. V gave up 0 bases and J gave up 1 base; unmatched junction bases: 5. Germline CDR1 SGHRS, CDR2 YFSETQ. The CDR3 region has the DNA TGCGCCAGCAGCTTGGGAGGGACTAGCGGGATCGGCACAGATACGCAGTATTTT. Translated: CASSLGGTSGIGTDTQYF.

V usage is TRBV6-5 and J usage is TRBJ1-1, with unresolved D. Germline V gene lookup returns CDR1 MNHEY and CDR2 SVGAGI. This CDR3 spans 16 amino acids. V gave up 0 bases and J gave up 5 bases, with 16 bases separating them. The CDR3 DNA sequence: TGTGCCAGCAGTTACTCTGCCGGGTTGAGAGGAACTGAAGCTTTCTTT. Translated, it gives CASSYSAGLRGTEAFF.

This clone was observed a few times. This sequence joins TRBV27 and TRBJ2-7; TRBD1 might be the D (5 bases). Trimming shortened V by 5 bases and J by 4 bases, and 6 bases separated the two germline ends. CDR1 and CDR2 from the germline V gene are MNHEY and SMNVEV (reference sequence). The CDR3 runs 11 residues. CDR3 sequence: CASSGAYEQYF. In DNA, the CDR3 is TGTGCCAGCAGTGGGGCATACGAGCAGTACTTC.

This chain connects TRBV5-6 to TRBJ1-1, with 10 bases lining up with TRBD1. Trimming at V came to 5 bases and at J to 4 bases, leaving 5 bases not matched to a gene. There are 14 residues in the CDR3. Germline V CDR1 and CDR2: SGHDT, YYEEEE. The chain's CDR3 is CASRRRDRGTEAFF. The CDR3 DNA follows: TGTGCCAGCAGGCGCCGGGACAGGGGCACTGAAGCTTTCTTT.

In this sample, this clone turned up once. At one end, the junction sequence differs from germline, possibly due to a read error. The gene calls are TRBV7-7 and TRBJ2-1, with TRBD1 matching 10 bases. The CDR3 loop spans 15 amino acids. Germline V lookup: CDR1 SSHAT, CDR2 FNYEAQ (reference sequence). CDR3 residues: CASSLGGTGANEQFF. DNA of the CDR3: TGTGCTAGCAGCTTAGGGGGGACAGGGGCTAATGAGCAGTTCTTC.

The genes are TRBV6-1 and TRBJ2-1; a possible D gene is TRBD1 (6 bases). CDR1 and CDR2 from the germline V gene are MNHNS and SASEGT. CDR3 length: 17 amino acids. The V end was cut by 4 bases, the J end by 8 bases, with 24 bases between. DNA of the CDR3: TGTGCCAGCAGTGCCCAGGGGTACCGACCCCTGCGGGATGAGCAGTTCTTC. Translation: CASSAQGYRPLRDEQFF.

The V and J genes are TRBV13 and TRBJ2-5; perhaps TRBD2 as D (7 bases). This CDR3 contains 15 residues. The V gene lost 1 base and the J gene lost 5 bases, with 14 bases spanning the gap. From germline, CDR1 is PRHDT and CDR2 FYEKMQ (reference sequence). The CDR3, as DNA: TGTGCCAGCAGCTTAGCCCGGGGGGCGCAGGAGACCCAGTACTTC. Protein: CASSLARGAQETQYF.

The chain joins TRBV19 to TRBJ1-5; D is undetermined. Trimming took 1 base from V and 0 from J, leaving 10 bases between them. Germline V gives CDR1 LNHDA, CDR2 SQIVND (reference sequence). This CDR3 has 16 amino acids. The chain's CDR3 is CASSIAGRYSNQPQHF. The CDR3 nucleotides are TGTGCCAGTAGTATAGCTGGGCGTTATAGCAATCAGCCCCAGCATTTT.

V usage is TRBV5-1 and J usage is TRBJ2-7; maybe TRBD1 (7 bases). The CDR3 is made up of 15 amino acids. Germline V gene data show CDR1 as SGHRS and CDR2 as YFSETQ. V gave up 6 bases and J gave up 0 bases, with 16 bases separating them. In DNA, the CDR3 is TGCGCCAGCAATGGCGGGACAGTTTACTCCTACGAGCAGTACTTC. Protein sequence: CASNGGTVYSYEQYF.